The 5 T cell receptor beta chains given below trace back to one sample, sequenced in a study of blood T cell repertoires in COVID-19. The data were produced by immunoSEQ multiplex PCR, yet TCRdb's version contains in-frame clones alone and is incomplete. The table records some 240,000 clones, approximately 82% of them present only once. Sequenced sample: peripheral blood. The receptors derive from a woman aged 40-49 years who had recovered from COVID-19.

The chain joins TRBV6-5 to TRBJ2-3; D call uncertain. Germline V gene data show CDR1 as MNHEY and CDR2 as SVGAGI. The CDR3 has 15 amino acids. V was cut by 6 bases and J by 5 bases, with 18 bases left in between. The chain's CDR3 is CASSSLFLIGDTQYF. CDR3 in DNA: TGTGCCAGCAGCTCCTTATTTTTAATCGGAGATACGCAGTATTTT.

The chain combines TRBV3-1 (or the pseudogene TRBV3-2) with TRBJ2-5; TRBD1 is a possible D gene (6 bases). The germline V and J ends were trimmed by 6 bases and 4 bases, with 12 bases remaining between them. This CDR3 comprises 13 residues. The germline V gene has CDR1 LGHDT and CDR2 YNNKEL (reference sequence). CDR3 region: CASRLTGLETQYF. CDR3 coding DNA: TGTGCCAGCAGGCTTACAGGGTTAGAGACCCAGTACTTC.

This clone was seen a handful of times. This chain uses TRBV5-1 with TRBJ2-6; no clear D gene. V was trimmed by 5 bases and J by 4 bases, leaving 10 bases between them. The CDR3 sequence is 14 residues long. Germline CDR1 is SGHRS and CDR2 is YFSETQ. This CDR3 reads CASRLLTGANVLTF. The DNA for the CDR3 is TGCGCCAGCAGGCTCCTAACCGGGGCCAACGTCCTGACTTTC.

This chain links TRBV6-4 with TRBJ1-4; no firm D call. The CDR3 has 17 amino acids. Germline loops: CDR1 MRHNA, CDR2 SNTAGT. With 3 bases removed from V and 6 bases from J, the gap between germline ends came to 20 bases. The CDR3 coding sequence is TGTGCCAGCAGTGAATTTAGGGTTGGACGGGGTCATGAAAAACTGTTTTTT. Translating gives CASSEFRVGRGHEKLFF.

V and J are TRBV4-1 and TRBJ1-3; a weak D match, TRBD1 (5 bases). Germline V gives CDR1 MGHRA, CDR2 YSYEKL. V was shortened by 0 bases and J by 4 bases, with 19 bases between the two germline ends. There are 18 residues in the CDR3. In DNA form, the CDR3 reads TGCGCCAGCAGCCAAGACGCCGGACAAGTCCTCCTCGGAAACACCATATATTTT. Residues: CASSQDAGQVLLGNTIYF.